One sample yielded the 10 T cell receptor beta chains listed below, sequenced in a study of blood T cell repertoires in COVID-19. Profiled with immunoSEQ multiplex PCR; TCRdb holds only in-frame clones, not every one. The data show 150,000 or so clones, with about 80% seen just once and roughly two fifths held by the top ten. The sequenced sample was peripheral blood. These receptors were collected from a human donor in a cohort sampled during active COVID-19.

This clone was seen a few times. This chain connects TRBV24-1 to TRBJ1-5, with TRBD1 as a possible D gene (5 bases). The V and J ends lost 4 bases and 6 bases respectively, with 9 bases between them. There are 13 residues in the CDR3. Germline V gene sequence: CDR1 KGHDR, CDR2 SFDVKD. CDR3 protein: CATSERGGQPQHF. As DNA, the CDR3 is TGTGCCACCAGTGAAAGGGGAGGTCAGCCCCAGCATTTT.

The chain joins TRBV5-4 to TRBJ1-2; 8 bases align to TRBD1. Trimming removed 4 bases from V and 8 bases from J; junction bases left unmatched: 10. CDR1 is SGHNT and CDR2 is YYREEE in the germline V gene (reference sequence). The length of the CDR3 is 14 residues. CDR3 sequence: CASSTTGGVYGYTF. DNA of the CDR3: TGTGCCAGCAGCACCACAGGGGGGGTATACGGCTACACCTTC.

CDR3 sequence reads: CASSFSGGAEETQYF. The CDR3 DNA sequence: TGTGCCAGCAGCTTTAGCGGGGGGGCCGAGGAGACCCAGTACTTC. V gene TRBV2 combines with J gene TRBJ2-5; 11 bases fit TRBD2. In germline, CDR1 is SNHLY, CDR2 FYNNEI. J gave up 5 bases and V 6 bases, and 8 bases lay outside the gene matches. The CDR3 sequence is 15 residues long.

The chain recombines TRBV5-1 with TRBJ2-5, with 7 bases matching TRBD1. The CDR3 consists of 16 residues. Germline V gives CDR1 SGHRS, CDR2 YFSETQ. V lost 0 bases, J lost 5 bases, and 10 bases stayed unmatched. The CDR3, as DNA: TGCGCCAGCAGCTTGGGCGACAGGGCGCCTTCGGAGACCCAGTACTTC. The encoded protein is CASSLGDRAPSETQYF.

This chain joins TRBV15 and TRBJ1-1; weak D call: TRBD1 (6 bases). V was clipped by 0 bases and J by 3 bases, with 23 bases between them. The germline V gene encodes CDR1 LNHNV and CDR2 YYDKDF (reference sequence). CDR3 length equals 19 residues. The CDR3 loop reads CATSRDGRGGRGGHTEAFF. CDR3 nucleotides: TGTGCCACCAGCAGAGATGGGAGAGGGGGACGGGGTGGGCACACTGAAGCTTTCTTT.

The chain is built from TRBV7-9 and TRBJ2-2; TRBD1 agrees at 7 bases. Trimming cost V 5 bases and J 4 bases; bases outside gene matches: 1. The CDR3 has 13 amino acids. Looked up from germline, CDR1 is SEHNR and CDR2 is FQNEAQ (reference sequence). The CDR3 protein is CASSRDSTGELFF. CDR3 sequence (DNA): TGTGCCAGCAGCCGGGACAGCACCGGGGAGCTGTTTTTT.

The J gene is TRBJ2-1, the V gene TRBV4-3; 8 nucleotides match TRBD1. The junction had 6 bases not matched to a gene; V was cut back by 1 base and J by 7 bases. Germline V CDR1 and CDR2: LGHNA, YSLEER. The CDR3 contains 15 residues. CDR3 bases: TGCGCCAGCAGCCAAGTAGGACAGGGAGAAAATGAGCAGTTCTTC. Protein sequence: CASSQVGQGENEQFF.

The CDR3 is CASSLNREGEQFF. DNA of the CDR3: TGTGCCAGCAGCCTCAATCGGGAAGGCGAGCAGTTCTTC. This chain links TRBV3-1 (or the pseudogene TRBV3-2) with TRBJ2-1; D is possibly TRBD2 (5 bases). Germline values: CDR1 LGHDT, CDR2 YNNKEL (reference sequence). V was clipped by 4 bases and J by 10 bases, with 14 bases between them. The CDR3 covers 13 residues.

V is TRBV11-2 and J is TRBJ2-1; a weak D match, TRBD2 (5 bases). Trimming stripped 1 base from V and 2 bases from J, with 9 bases between. Germline V CDR1 and CDR2: SGHAT, FQNNGV. This CDR3 comprises 15 residues. The CDR3 DNA reads TGTGCCAGCAGCTTAGTCGGGAACACCTACAATGAGCAGTTCTTC. Its protein is CASSLVGNTYNEQFF.

This rearrangement joins TRBV27 to TRBJ1-2; D unclear. V was clipped by 5 bases and J by 8 bases, with 9 bases between them. CDR1 is MNHEY, CDR2 SMNVEV, per germline (reference sequence). This CDR3 has 11 amino acids. The CDR3 DNA reads as TGTGCCAGCAGTGCAGGCTTCGGCTACACCTTC. It specifies CASSAGFGYTF.